This T cell receptor beta chain comes out of a study of blood T cell repertoires in COVID-19. Sequenced by immunoSEQ multiplex PCR; TCRdb stores in-frame clones only, minus some. The sample has under 300,000 clones; about 80% are singletons. V was clipped by 2 bases and J by 0 bases, with 11 bases between them. The CDR3 is 15 residues long. Per germline, CDR1 SGHRS and CDR2 YFSETQ. The chain has TRBV5-1 and TRBJ1-1; TRBD1 is a possible D gene (6 bases). The sample taken for sequencing was PBMCs or T cells enriched from blood (not recorded which). The clonotype was recovered from a man aged 50 to 59 who had recovered from COVID-19. In nucleotides, the CDR3 is TGCGCCAGCAGCTTTGGACAGTTTATGAACACTGAAGCTTTCTTT. It is translated as CASSFGQFMNTEAFF.